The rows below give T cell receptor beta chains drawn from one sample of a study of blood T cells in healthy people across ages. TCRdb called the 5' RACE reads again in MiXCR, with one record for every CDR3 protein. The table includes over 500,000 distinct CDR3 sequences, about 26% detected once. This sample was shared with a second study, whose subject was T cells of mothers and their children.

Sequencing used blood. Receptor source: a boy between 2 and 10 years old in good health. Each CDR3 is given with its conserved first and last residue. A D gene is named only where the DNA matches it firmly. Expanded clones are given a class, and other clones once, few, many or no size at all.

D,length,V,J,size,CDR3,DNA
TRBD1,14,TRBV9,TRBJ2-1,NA,CASSVADRAYEQFF,TGTGCCAGCAGCGTAGCTGACAGGGCCTACGAGCAGTTCTTC
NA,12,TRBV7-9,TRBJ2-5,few,CASSLRDRGQYF,TGTGCCAGCAGCTTGAGGGACCGCGGGCAGTACTTC
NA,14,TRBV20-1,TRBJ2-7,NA,CSARERSSPYEQYF,TGCAGTGCTAGAGAGCGCAGCAGTCCCTACGAGCAGTACTTC
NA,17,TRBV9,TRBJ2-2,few,CASSVAPAGSLTGELFF,TGTGCCAGCAGCGTAGCTCCTGCGGGGAGCCTCACCGGGGAGCTGTTTTTT
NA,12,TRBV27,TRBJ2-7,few,CASSVSPYEQYF,TGTGCCAGCAGTGTCAGTCCCTACGAGCAGTACTTC
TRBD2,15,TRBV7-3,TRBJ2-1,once,CASSQLAVGPNEQFF,TGTGCCAGCAGCCAGCTAGCGGTGGGGCCTAATGAGCAGTTCTTC
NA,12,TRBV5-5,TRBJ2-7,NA,CASSYMGQAKYF,TGTGCCAGCAGTTACATGGGGCAAGCGAAGTACTTC
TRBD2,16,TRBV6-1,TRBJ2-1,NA,CASSEGTSGALGEQFF,TGTGCCAGCAGTGAAGGGACTAGCGGTGCCCTTGGTGAGCAGTTCTTC
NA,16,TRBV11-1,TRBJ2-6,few,CASSLLWRSGANVLTF,TGTGCCAGCAGCTTATTATGGAGATCTGGGGCCAACGTCCTGACTTTC
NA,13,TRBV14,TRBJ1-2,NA,CASSSRLSYGYTF,TGTGCCAGCAGCTCTCGACTGAGCTATGGCTACACCTTC
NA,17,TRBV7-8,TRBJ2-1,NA,CANSLIHTGFPPLEQFF,TGTGCCAACAGCTTAATCCATACAGGGTTCCCTCCCCTCGAGCAGTTCTTC
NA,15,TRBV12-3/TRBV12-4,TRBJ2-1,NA,CASSLEPSPYNEQFF,TGTGCCAGCAGTTTAGAACCATCACCTTACAATGAGCAGTTCTTC
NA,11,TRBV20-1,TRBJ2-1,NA,CGGTWGNEQFF,TGCGGGGGCACCTGGGGCAATGAGCAGTTCTTC
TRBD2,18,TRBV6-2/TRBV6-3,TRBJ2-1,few,CASSYPASGVSSYNEQFF,TGTGCCAGCAGTTACCCAGCTAGCGGGGTGAGCTCCTACAATGAGCAGTTCTTC
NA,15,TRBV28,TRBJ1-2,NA,CASSSKTDIHYGYTF,TGTGCCAGCAGTTCTAAGACGGACATCCACTATGGCTACACCTTC
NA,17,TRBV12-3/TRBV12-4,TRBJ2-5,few,CASSPAGSRITSETQYF,TGTGCCAGCAGTCCAGCGGGCTCCAGGATAACTTCAGAGACCCAGTACTTC
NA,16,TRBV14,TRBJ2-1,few,CASSQSHLRARNEQFF,TGTGCCAGCAGCCAAAGCCACTTGAGGGCGCGCAATGAGCAGTTCTTC
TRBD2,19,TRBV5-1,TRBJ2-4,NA,CASSPGVAGGRIVKNIQYF,TGCGCCAGCAGCCCCGGGGTAGCGGGGGGGCGGATCGTCAAAAACATTCAGTACTTC
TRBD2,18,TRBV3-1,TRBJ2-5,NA,CASSQVGGAGEDQETQYF,TGTGCCAGCAGCCAAGTAGGGGGAGCGGGAGAAGACCAAGAGACCCAGTACTTC
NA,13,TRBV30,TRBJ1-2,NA,CAWGMRGTYGYTF,TGTGCCTGGGGTATGAGGGGCACCTATGGCTACACCTTC
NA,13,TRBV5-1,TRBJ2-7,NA,CASSPGLQYEQYF,TGCGCCAGCAGCCCCGGACTACAGTACGAGCAGTACTTC
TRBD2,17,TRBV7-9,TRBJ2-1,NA,CASSPPISGRVNNEQFF,TGTGCCAGCAGCCCCCCGATTAGCGGGAGAGTCAACAATGAGCAGTTCTTC
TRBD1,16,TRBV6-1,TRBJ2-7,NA,CASSRRWAGGNYEQYF,TGTGCCAGCAGCCGAAGGTGGGCAGGGGGCAACTACGAGCAGTACTTC
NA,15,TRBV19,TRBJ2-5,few,CASSIDSSHQETQYF,TGTGCCAGTAGTATAGATTCTTCCCACCAAGAGACCCAGTACTTC
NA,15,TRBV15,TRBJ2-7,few,CATSREVAGNYEQYF,TGTGCCACCAGCAGAGAGGTTGCGGGAAACTACGAGCAGTACTTC
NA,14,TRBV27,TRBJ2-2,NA,CASSLHRDTGEPFF,TGTGCCAGCAGTTTACACAGGGACACCGGGGAGCCGTTTTTT
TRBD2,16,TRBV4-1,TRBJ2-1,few,CASSQGRGGPLDEQFF,TGCGCCAGCAGCCAAGGTCGGGGAGGGCCGCTGGATGAGCAGTTCTTC
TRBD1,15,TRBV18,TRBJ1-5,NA,CASSPSRDRLGPQHF,TGTGCCAGCTCACCATCACGGGACAGGCTAGGGCCCCAGCATTTT
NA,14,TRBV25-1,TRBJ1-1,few,CASSESDRYTEAFF,TGTGCCAGCAGTGAGAGCGACAGGTACACTGAAGCTTTCTTT
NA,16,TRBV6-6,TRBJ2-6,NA,CASSFWVYSGANVLTF,TGTGCCAGCAGTTTTTGGGTTTACTCTGGGGCCAACGTCCTGACTTTC
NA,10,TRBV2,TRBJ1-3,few,CASGPNTIYF,TGTGCCAGCGGCCCTAACACCATATATTTT
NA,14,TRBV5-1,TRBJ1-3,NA,CASSGTESGNTIYF,TGCGCCAGCAGTGGGACGGAATCTGGAAACACCATATATTTT
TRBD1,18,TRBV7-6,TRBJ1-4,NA,CASSLDSGGLVTNEKLFF,TGTGCCAGCAGCTTAGACTCAGGGGGCCTTGTAACTAATGAAAAACTGTTTTTT
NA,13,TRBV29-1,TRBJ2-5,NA,CSVEGRLEESQYF,TGCAGCGTTGAGGGAAGGCTAGAAGAGTCCCAGTACTTC
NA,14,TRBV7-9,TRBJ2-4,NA,CASSTASTFYIQYF,TGTGCCAGCAGCACCGCTTCGACGTTTTACATTCAGTACTTC
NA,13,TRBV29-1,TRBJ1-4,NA,CSVEDGEGEKLFF,TGCAGCGTTGAAGACGGGGAGGGTGAAAAACTGTTTTTT
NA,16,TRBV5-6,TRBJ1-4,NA,CASSLVVGRENEKLFF,TGTGCCAGCAGCTTGGTCGTTGGCAGAGAAAATGAAAAACTGTTTTTT
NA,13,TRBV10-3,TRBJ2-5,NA,CAISEGSPETQYF,TGTGCCATCAGTGAGGGCTCCCCAGAGACCCAGTACTTC
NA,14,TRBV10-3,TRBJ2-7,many,CAIRDYYSSYEQYF,TGTGCCATCAGGGATTACTACAGCTCCTACGAGCAGTACTTC
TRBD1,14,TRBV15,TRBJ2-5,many,CATSSRTGIATQYF,TGTGCCACCAGCTCCCGGACAGGGATAGCTACCCAGTACTTC
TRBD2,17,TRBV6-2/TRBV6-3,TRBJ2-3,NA,CASRKLGASGREDTQYF,TGTGCCAGCAGAAAACTAGGGGCTAGCGGGAGGGAAGATACGCAGTATTTT
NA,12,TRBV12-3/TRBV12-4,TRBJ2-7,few,CASRSDSYEQYF,TGTGCCAGCAGATCGGACAGCTACGAGCAGTACTTC
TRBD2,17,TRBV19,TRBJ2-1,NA,CASSHTGTSGRFDEQFF,TGTGCCAGTAGTCACACCGGGACTAGCGGGAGATTCGATGAGCAGTTCTTC
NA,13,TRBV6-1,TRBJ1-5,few,CASRLESNQPQHF,TGTGCCAGTCGTCTCGAGAGCAATCAGCCCCAGCATTTT
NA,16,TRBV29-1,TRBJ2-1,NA,CSVSGDLDTSGVEQFF,TGCAGCGTCTCGGGGGACTTGGACACTTCTGGTGTAGAGCAGTTCTTC
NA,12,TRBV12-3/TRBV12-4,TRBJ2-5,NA,CASGGYQETQYF,TGTGCCAGTGGGGGGTATCAAGAGACCCAGTACTTC
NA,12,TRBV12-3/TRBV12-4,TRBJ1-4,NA,CASSSIGEKLFF,TGTGCCAGCAGCTCAATCGGGGAAAAACTGTTTTTT
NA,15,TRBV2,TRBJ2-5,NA,CASPRLSPIQETQYF,TGTGCCAGCCCGAGACTTAGCCCCATCCAAGAGACCCAGTACTTC
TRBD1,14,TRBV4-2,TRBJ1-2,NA,CASSPTGRDYGYTF,TGTGCCAGCAGCCCGACAGGGAGGGACTATGGCTACACCTTC
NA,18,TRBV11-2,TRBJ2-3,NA,CAGSGPPRATHRADTQYF,TGTGCCGGCAGCGGTCCGCCAAGGGCAACGCACCGCGCAGATACGCAGTATTTT
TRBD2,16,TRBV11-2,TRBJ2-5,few,CASSSLAESHQETQYF,TGTGCCAGCAGCTCCCTAGCGGAGTCACACCAAGAGACCCAGTACTTC
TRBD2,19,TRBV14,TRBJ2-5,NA,CASSQVMKRGGLYQETQYF,TGTGCCAGCAGCCAAGTAATGAAGCGGGGGGGCCTGTACCAAGAGACCCAGTACTTC
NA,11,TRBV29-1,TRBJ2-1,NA,CSVVPPKAKFF,TGCAGCGTTGTCCCCCCTAAGGCTAAGTTCTTC
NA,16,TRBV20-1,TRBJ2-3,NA,CSSGPPSASSTDTQYF,TGCAGTTCGGGCCCCCCTAGCGCATCTAGCACAGATACGCAGTATTTT
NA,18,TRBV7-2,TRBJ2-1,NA,CASSSRGIRSWDYNEQFF,TGTGCCAGCAGCTCGAGAGGGATAAGGAGCTGGGACTACAATGAGCAGTTCTTC